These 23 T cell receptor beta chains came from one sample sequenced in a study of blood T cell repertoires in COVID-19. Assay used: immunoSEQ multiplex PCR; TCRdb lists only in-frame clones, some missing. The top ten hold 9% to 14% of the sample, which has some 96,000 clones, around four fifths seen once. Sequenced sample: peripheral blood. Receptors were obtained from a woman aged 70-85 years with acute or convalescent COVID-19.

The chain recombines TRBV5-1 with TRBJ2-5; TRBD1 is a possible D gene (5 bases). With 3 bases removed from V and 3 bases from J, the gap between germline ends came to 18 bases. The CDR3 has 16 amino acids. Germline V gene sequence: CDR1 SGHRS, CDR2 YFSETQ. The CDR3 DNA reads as TGCGCCAGCAGCTCTTTACCCACAGGATTGAAAGAGACCCAGTACTTC. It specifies CASSSLPTGLKETQYF.

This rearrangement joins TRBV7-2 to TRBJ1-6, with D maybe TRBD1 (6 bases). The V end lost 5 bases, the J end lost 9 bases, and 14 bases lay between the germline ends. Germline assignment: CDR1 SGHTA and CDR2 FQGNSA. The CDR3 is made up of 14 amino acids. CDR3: CASSPDRGGSPLHF. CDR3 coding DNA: TGTGCCAGCAGCCCGGACAGAGGCGGTTCACCCCTCCACTTT.

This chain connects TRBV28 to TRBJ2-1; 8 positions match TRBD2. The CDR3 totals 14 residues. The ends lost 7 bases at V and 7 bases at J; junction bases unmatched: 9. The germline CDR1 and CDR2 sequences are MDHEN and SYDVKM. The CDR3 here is CASTRGGRWNEQFF. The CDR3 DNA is TGTGCCAGCACCCGGGGGGGTCGGTGGAATGAGCAGTTCTTC.

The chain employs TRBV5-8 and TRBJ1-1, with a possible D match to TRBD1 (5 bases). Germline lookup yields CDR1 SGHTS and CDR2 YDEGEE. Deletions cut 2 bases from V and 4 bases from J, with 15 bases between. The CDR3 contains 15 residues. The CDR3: CASSFGRLGTTEAFF. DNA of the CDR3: TGTGCCAGCAGCTTTGGACGACTAGGGACCACTGAAGCTTTCTTT.

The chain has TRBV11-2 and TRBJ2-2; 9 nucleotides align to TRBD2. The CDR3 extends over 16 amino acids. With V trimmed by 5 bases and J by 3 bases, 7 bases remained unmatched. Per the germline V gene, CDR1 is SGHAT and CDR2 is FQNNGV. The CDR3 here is CASSPGIAGDTGELFF. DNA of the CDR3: TGTGCCAGCAGCCCCGGGATAGCGGGGGACACCGGGGAGCTGTTTTTT. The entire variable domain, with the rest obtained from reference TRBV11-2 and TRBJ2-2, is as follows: EAGVAQSPRYKIIEKRQSVAFWCNPISGHATLYWYQQILGQGPKLLIQFQNNGVVDDSQLPKDRFSAERLKGVDSTLKIQPAKLEDSAVYLCASSPGIAGDTGELFFGEGSRLTVL.

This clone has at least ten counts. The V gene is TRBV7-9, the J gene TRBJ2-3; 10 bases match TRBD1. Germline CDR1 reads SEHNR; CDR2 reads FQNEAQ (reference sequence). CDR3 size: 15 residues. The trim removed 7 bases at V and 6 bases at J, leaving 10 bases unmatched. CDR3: CASTTTGTGADTQYF. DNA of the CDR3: TGTGCCAGCACCACAACCGGGACAGGGGCGGATACGCAGTATTTT.

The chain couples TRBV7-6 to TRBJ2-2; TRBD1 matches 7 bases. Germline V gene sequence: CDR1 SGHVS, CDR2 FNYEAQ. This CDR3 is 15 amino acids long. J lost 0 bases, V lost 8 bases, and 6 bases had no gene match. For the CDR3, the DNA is TGTGCCAGCGTCACAGGGACAGCGAACACCGGGGAGCTGTTTTTT. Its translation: CASVTGTANTGELFF.

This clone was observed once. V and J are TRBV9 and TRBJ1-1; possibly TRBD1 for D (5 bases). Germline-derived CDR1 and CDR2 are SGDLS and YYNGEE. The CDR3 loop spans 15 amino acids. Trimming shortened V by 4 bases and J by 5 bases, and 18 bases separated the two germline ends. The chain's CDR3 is CASSMSTGEGTEAFF. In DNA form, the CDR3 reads TGTGCCAGCAGCATGTCAACGGGGGAGGGGACTGAAGCTTTCTTT.

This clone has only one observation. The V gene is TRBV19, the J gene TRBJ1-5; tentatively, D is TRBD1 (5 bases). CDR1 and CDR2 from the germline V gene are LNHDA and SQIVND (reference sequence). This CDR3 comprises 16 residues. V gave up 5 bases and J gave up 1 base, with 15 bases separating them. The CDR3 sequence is CASSPSSSGSNQPQHF. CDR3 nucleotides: TGTGCCAGTAGTCCTTCATCGTCAGGGAGCAATCAGCCCCAGCATTTT.

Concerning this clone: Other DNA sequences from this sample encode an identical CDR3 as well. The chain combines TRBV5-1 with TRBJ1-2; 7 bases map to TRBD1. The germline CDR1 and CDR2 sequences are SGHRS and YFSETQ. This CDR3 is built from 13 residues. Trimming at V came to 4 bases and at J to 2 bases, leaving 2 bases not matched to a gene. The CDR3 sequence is CASSPGQNYGYTF. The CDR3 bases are TGCGCCAGCAGCCCGGGACAGAACTATGGCTACACCTTC.

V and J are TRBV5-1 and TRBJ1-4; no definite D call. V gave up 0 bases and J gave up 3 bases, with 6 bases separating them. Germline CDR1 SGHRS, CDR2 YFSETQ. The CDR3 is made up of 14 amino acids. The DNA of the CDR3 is TGCGCCAGCAGCTTGGACAGTTCTAATGAAAAACTGTTTTTT. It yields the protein CASSLDSSNEKLFF.

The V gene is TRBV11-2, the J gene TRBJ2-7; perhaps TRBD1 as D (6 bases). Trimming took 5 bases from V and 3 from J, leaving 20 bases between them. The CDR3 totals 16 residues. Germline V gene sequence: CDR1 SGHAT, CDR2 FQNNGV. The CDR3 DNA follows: TGTGCCAGCAGCCCCCGTTTCGATCACAGGGTCTACGAGCAGTACTTC. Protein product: CASSPRFDHRVYEQYF.

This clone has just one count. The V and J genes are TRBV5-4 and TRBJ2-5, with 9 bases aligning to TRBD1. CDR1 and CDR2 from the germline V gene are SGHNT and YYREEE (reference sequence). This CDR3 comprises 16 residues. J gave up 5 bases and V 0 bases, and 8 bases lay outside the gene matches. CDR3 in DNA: TGTGCCAGCAGCTTGGGAGGGGACAGGGTTTGGGAGACCCAGTACTTC. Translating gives CASSLGGDRVWETQYF.

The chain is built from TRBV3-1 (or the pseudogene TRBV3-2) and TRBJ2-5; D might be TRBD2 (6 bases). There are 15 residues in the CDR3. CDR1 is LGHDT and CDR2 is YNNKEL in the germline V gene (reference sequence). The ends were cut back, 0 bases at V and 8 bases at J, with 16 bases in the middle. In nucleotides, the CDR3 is TGTGCCAGCAGCCAAGAAATCGGGACTGGGTTAACCCAGTACTTC. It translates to CASSQEIGTGLTQYF.

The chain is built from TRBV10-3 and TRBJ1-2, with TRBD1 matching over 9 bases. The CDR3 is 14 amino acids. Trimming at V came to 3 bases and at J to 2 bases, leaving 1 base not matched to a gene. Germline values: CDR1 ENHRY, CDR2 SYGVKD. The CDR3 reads CAISDGQGNYGYTF. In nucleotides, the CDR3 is TGTGCCATCAGTGACGGACAGGGGAACTATGGCTACACCTTC.

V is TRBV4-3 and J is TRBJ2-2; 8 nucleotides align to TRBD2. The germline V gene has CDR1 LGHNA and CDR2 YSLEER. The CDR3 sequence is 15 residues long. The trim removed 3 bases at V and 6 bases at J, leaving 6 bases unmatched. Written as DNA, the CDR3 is TGCGCCAGCAGCCAGGTCGGGGGGGTCTCCGGGGAGCTGTTTTTT. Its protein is CASSQVGGVSGELFF.

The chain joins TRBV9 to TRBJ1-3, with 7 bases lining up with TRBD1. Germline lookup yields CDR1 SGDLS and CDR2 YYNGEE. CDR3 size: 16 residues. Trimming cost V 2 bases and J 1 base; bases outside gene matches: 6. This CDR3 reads CASSVGDSPSGNTIYF. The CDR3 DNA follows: TGTGCCAGCAGCGTGGGGGACAGTCCTTCTGGAAACACCATATATTTT.

CDR3 amino acids: CASSLGQGTQYF. CDR3 in DNA: TGTGCCAGCAGTTTAGGACAGGGAACGCAGTATTTT. The chain carries TRBV5-6 and TRBJ2-3, with TRBD1 matching 8 bases. This CDR3 contains 12 residues. CDR1 is SGHDT, CDR2 YYEEEE, per germline. V lost 5 bases to trimming and J lost 9 bases; unmatched junction nucleotides: 5.

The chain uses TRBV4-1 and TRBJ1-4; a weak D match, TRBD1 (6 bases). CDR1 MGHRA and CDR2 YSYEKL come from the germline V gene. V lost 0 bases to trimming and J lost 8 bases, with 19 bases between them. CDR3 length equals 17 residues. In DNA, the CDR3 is TGCGCCAGCAGCCAAGATCTCGGGGGGGCGCGTAAGGAAAAACTGTTTTTT. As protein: CASSQDLGGARKEKLFF.

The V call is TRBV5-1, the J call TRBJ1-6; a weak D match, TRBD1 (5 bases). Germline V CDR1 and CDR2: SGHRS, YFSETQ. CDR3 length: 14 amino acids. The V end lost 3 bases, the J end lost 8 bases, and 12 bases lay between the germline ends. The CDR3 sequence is CASSSITGDSPLHF. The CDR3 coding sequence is TGCGCCAGCAGCTCTATAACGGGGGATTCACCCCTCCACTTT.

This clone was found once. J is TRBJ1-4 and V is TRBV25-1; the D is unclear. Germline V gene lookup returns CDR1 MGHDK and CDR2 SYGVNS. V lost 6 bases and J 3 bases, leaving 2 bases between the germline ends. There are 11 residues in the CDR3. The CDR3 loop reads CASSSNEKLFF. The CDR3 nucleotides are TGTGCCAGCAGCTCTAATGAAAAACTGTTTTTT.

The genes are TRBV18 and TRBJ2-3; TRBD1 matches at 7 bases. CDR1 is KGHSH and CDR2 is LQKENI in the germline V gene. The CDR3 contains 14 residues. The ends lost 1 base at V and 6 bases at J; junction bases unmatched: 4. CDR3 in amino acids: CASSPLQGLDTQYF. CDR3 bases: TGTGCCAGCTCACCACTACAGGGGCTTGATACGCAGTATTTT.

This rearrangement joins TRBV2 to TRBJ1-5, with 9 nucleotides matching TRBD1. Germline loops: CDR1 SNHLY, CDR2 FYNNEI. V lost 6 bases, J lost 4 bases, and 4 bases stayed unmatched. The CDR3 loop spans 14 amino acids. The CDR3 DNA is TGTGCCAGCAGCGTGACAGGGGGAAATCAGCCCCAGCATTTT. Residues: CASSVTGGNQPQHF.